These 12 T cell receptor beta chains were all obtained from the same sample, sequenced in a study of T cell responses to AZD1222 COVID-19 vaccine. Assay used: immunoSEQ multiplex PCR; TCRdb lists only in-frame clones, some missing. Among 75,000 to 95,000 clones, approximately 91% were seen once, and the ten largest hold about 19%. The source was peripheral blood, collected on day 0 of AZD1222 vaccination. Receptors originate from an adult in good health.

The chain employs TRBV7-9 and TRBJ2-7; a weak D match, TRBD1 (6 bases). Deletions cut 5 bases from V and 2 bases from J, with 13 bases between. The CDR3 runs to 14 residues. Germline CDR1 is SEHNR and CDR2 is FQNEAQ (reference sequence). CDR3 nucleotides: TGTGCCAGCAGCACAGACAGGAATACCTACGAGCAGTACTTC. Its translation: CASSTDRNTYEQYF.

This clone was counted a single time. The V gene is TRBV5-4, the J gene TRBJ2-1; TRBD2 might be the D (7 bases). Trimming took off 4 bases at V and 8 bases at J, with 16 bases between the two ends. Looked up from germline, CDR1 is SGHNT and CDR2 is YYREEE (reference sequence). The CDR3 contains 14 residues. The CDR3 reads CASSGGATRDEQFF. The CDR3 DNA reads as TGTGCCAGCAGCGGGGGGGCGACCCGAGATGAGCAGTTCTTC.

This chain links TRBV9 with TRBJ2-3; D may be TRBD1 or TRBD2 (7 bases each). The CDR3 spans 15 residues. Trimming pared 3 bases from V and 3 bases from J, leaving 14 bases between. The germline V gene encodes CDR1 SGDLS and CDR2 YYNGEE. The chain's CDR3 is CASSARGGLTDTQYF. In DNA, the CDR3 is TGTGCCAGCAGCGCCAGGGGGGGCCTGACAGATACGCAGTATTTT.

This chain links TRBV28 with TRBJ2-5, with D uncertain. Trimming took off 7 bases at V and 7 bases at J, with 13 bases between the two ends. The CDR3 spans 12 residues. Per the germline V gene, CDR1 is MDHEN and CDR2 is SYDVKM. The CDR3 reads CASTFPGGTQYF. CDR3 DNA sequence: TGTGCCAGCACTTTCCCGGGTGGGACCCAGTACTTC.

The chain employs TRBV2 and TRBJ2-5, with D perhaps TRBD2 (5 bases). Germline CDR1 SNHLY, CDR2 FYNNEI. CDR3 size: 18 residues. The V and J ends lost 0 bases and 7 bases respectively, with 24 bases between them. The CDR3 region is CASSEASMGAAPGGTQYF. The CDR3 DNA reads TGTGCCAGCAGTGAAGCAAGTATGGGTGCAGCCCCAGGAGGGACCCAGTACTTC.

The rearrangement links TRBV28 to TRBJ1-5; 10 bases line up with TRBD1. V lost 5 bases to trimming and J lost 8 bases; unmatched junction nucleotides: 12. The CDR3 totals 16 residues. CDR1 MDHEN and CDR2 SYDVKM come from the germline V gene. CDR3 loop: CASSTRQGANREPQHF. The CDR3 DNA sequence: TGTGCCAGCAGTACTCGACAGGGGGCAAATCGGGAGCCCCAGCATTTT. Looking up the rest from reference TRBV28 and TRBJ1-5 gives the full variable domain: DVKVTQSSRYLVKRTGEKVFLECVQDMDHENMFWYRQDPGLGLRLIYFSYDVKMKEKGDIPEGYSVSREKKERFSLILESASTNQTSMYLCASSTRQGANREPQHFGDGTRLSIL.

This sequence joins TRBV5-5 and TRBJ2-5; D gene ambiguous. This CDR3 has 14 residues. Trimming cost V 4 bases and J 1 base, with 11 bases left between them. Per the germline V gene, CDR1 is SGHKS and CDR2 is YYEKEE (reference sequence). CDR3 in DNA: TGTGCCAGCAGCAACAGTCCGGTCCAAGAGACCCAGTACTTC. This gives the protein CASSNSPVQETQYF. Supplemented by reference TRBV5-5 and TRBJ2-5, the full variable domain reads DAGVTQSPTHLIKTRGQQVTLRCSPISGHKSVSWYQQVLGQGPQFIFQYYEKEERGRGNFPDRFSARQFPNYSSELNVNALLLGDSALYLCASSNSPVQETQYFGPGTRLLVL.

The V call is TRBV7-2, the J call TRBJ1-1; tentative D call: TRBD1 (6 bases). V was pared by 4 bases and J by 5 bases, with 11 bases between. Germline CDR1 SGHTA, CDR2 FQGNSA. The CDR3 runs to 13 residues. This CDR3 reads CASSSMRGTEAFF. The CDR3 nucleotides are TGTGCCAGCAGCTCCATGAGGGGGACTGAAGCTTTCTTT. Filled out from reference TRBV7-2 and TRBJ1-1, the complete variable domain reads GAGVSQSPSNKVTEKGKDVELRCDPISGHTALYWYRQSLGQGLEFLIYFQGNSAPDKSGLPSDRFSAERTGGSVSTLTIQRTQQEDSAVYLCASSSMRGTEAFFGQGTRLTVV.

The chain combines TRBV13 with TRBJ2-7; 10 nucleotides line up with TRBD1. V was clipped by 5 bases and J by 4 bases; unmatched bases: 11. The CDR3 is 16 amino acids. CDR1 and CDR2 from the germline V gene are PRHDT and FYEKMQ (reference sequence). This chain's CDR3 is CASSMLEGQGSYEQYF. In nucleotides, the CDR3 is TGTGCCAGCAGCATGTTGGAGGGACAGGGGTCTTACGAGCAGTACTTC.

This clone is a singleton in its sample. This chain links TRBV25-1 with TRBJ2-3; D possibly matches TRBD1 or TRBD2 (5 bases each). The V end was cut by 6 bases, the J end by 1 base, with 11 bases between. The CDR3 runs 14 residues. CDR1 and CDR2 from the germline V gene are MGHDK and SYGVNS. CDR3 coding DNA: TGTGCCAGCAGCCCACGGGGCGGCACAGATACGCAGTATTTT. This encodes CASSPRGGTDTQYF.

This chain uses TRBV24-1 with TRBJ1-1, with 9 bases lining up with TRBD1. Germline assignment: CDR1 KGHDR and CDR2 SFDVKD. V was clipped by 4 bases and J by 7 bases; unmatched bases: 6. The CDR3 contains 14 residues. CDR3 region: CATSEGDRASEAFF. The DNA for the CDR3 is TGTGCCACCAGTGAGGGGGACAGGGCCAGTGAAGCTTTCTTT.

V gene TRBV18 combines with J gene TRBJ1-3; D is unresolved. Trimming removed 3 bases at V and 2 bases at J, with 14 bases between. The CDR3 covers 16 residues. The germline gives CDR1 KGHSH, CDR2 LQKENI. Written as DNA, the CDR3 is TGTGCCAGCTCACCTAGGGCAGTCGAGGCTGGAAACACCATATATTTT. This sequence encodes CASSPRAVEAGNTIYF.